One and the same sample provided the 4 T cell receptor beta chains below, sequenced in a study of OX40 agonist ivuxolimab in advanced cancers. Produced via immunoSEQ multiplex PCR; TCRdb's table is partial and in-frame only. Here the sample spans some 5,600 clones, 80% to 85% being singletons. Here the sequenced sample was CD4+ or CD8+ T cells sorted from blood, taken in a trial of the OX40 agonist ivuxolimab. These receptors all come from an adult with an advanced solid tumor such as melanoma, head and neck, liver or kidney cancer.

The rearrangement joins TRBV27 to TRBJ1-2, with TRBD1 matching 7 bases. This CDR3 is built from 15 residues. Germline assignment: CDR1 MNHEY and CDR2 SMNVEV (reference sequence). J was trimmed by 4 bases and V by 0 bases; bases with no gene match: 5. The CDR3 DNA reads TGTGCCAGCAGTTTATCCGACAGGGTAGGCTATGGCTACACCTTC. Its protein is CASSLSDRVGYGYTF.

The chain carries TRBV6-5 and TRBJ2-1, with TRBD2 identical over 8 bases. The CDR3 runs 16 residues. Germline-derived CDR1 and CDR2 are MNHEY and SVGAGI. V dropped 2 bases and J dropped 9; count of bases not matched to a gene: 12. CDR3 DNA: TGTGCCAGCAGTTACCCCCAGGCGGGGGGCCGGGGTGAGCAGTTCTTC. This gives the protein CASSYPQAGGRGEQFF.

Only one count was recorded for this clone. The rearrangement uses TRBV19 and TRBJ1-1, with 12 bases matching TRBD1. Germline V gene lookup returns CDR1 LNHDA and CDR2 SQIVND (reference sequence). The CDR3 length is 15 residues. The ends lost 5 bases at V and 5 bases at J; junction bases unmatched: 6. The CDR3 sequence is CASSPGQGAGTEAFF. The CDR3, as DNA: TGTGCCAGTAGTCCGGGACAGGGGGCCGGAACTGAAGCTTTCTTT.

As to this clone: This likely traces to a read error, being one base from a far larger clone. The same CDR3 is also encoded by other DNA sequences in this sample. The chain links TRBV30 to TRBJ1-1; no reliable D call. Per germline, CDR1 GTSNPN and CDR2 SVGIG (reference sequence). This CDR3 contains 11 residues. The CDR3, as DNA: TGTGCCTGGAGGGGCTACACTGAAGCTTTCTTC. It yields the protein CAWRGYTEAFF.